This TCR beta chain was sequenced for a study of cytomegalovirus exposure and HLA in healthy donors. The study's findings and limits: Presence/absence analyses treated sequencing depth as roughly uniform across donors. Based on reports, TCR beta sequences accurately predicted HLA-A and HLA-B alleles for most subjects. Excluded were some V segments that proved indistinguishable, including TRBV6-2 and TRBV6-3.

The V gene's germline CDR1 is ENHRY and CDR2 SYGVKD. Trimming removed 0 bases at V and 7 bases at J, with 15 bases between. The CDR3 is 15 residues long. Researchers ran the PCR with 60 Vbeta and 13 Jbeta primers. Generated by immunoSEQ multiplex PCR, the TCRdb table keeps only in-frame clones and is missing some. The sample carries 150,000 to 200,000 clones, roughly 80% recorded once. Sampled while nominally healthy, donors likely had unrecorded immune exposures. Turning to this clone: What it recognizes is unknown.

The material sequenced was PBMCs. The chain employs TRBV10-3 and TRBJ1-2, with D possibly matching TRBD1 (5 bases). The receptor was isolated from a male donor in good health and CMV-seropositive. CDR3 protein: CAISESAGSRFGYTF. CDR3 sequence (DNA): TGTGCCATCAGTGAGTCTGCAGGGTCTCGTTTTGGCTACACCTTC.